This TCR beta chain was sequenced for a study of T cell changes during pregnancy in multiple sclerosis. Trimming left V 3 bases short and J 5 bases short, with 12 bases between. The CDR3 covers 14 residues. Germline V lookup: CDR1 MDHEN, CDR2 SYDVKM. Clones were read by immunoSEQ multiplex PCR, and TCRdb kept only the in-frame ones, dropping some. The sample holds about 41,000 clones; more than 85% are singletons and the top ten take over 6.5%. The sequence derives from a female donor with multiple sclerosis, enrolled in a pregnancy study. This chain uses TRBV28 with TRBJ2-3; a possible D gene is TRBD2 (5 bases). The material sequenced was CD8+ T cells from peripheral blood mononuclear cells, taken in the third trimester of pregnancy. CDR3: CASSFEGSEDTQYF. CDR3 DNA: TGTGCCAGCAGTTTCGAGGGATCGGAAGATACGCAGTATTTT.